These T cell receptor beta chains were read from a single sample in a study of Graves' ophthalmopathy and Graves' hyperthyroidism. TCRdb re-called the multiplex PCR reads with MiXCR, one entry per CDR3 protein. The sample holds about 700,000 distinct CDR3 sequences; about 41% are singletons and the top ten take roughly 3%. The source material was peripheral blood. The receptors stem from an adult man with Graves' ophthalmopathy. CDR3s include the opening cysteine and the closing phenylalanine or tryptophan. A D gene is named only where the DNA matches it firmly. The listing skips clone size in some rows; elsewhere it reads once, few, many or a size class.

v_gene	abundance	j_gene	d_gene	CDR3aa	CDR3nt
TRBV29-1	NA	TRBJ2-2	NA	CSTPGAGGTGELFF	TGCAGCACCCCGGGGGCAGGGGGCACCGGGGAGCTGTTTTTT
TRBV9	NA	TRBJ2-7	NA	CASSQDGTETYEQYF	TGTGCCAGCAGCCAAGATGGAACAGAAACCTACGAGCAGTACTTC
TRBV28	NA	TRBJ1-2	TRBD1	CASSIGTGEGGYTF	TGTGCCAGCAGTATCGGGACAGGGGAGGGTGGCTACACCTTC
TRBV7-2	many	TRBJ1-3	TRBD1	CASSRGQGRGNTIYF	TGTGCCAGCAGCCGGGGACAGGGGCGAGGAAACACCATATATTTT
TRBV2	many	TRBJ2-2	NA	CASSESGRDTGELFF	TGTGCCAGCAGTGAGAGCGGCAGAGACACCGGGGAGCTGTTTTTT
TRBV29-1	NA	TRBJ2-6	TRBD1	CSAVVERTGGNFVLTF	TGCAGCGCCGTGGTGGAGAGGACAGGGGGAAACTTCGTCCTGACTTTC
TRBV27	NA	TRBJ1-1	NA	CASSLLWSSVRTEAFF	TGTGCCAGCAGTTTATTGTGGAGTAGTGTTAGGACTGAAGCTTTCTTT
TRBV5-1	NA	TRBJ2-5	TRBD1	CASSLAGTDQETQYF	TGCGCCAGCAGCTTGGCCGGGACAGACCAAGAGACCCAGTACTTC
TRBV3-1	NA	TRBJ2-7	TRBD2	CATTQTSGPYEQYF	TGTGCCACGACGCAGACTAGCGGCCCCTACGAGCAGTACTTC
TRBV2	many	TRBJ2-7	TRBD2	CASAVGGLSYEQYF	TGTGCCAGCGCGGTGGGAGGGCTCTCCTACGAGCAGTACTTC
TRBV29-1	NA	TRBJ1-2	NA	CSVVSSGDGYTF	TGCAGCGTTGTGTCTAGCGGGGATGGCTACACCTTC
TRBV11-2	many	TRBJ1-2	NA	CASSSRTNYGYTF	TGTGCCAGCAGCTCCAGGACTAACTATGGCTACACCTTC
TRBV6-6	many	TRBJ2-7	NA	CASSYAAAYEQYF	TGTGCCAGCAGTTATGCGGCCGCCTACGAGCAGTACTTC
TRBV19	NA	TRBJ1-5	NA	CASSVRDSNQPQHF	TGTGCCAGCTCGGTCAGGGATAGCAATCAGCCCCAGCATTTT
TRBV11-1	NA	TRBJ2-7	TRBD1	CASSVEGTGWYERYF	TGTGCCAGCAGCGTCGAGGGGACAGGGTGGTACGAGCGGTACTTC
TRBV4-1	NA	TRBJ1-6	TRBD1	CASSQDPDRADSPLHF	TGCGCCAGCAGCCAAGATCCGGACAGGGCTGATTCACCCCTCCACTTT
TRBV14	many	TRBJ2-5	NA	CASSQGKGRQETQYF	TGTGCCAGCAGCCAAGGGAAGGGTAGACAAGAGACCCAGTACTTC
TRBV20-1	many	TRBJ2-7	TRBD2	CSARDRGLAGKVYEQYF	TGCAGTGCTAGAGATCGAGGGCTAGCGGGAAAAGTCTACGAGCAGTACTTC